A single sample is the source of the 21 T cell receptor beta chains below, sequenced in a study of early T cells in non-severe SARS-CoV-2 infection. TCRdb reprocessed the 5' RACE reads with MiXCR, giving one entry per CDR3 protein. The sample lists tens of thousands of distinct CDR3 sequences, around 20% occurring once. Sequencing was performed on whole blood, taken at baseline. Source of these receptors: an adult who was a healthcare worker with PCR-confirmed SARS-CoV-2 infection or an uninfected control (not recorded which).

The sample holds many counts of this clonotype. In DNA, the CDR3 is TGCAGTGCTAGAACTAGCGGGGGAGAGCAGTTCTTC. This translates into CSARTSGGEQFF. The genes are TRBV20-1 and TRBJ2-1; 11 positions agree with TRBD2. The germline CDR1 and CDR2 sequences are DFQATT and SNEGSKA (reference sequence). This CDR3 is built from 12 residues. The V segment lost 2 bases and the J segment 10 bases; nucleotides outside the gene matches: 1.

The CDR3, as DNA: TGTGCCAGCAGCCTCGACAACTACAATGAGCAGTTCTTC. Translation gives CASSLDNYNEQFF. V usage is TRBV5-4 and J usage is TRBJ2-1; D unclear. The CDR3 has 13 residues. Germline V gene data show CDR1 as SGHNT and CDR2 as YYREEE (reference sequence). V was cut by 4 bases and J by 3 bases, with 8 bases left in between.

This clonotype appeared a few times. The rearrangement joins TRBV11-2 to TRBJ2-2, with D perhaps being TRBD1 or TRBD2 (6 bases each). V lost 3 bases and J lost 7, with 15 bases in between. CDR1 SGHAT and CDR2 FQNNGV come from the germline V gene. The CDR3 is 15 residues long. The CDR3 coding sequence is TGTGCCAGCAGCTTCCACGGGGGCCGTAGCGGGGAGCTGTTTTTT. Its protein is CASSFHGGRSGELFF.

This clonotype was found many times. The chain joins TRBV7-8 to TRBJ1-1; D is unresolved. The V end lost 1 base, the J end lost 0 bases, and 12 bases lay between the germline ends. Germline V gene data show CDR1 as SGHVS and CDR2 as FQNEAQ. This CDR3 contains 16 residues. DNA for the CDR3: TGTGCCAGCAGCTTAGTCGGGGAAGGCATGAACACTGAAGCTTTCTTT. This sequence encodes CASSLVGEGMNTEAFF.

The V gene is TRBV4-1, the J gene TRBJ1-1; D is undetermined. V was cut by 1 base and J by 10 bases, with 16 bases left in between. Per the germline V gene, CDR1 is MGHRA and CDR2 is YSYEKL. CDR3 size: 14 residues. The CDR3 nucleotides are TGCGCCAGCAGCCAAGGTGTTGGCATATTACGAGCTTTCTTT. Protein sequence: CASSQGVGILRAFF.

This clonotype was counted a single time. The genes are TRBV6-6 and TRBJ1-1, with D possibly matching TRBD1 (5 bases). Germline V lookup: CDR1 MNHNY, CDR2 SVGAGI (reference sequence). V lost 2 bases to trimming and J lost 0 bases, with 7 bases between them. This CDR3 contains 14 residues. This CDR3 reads CASSYKDMNTEAFF. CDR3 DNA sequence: TGTGCCAGCAGTTACAAGGACATGAACACTGAAGCTTTCTTT.

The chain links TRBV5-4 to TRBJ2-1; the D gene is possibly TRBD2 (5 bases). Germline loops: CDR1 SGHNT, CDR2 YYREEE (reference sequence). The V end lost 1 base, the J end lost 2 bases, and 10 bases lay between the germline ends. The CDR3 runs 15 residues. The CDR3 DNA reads TGTGCCAGCAGCTTGCGGGGTAGCCCCTACAATGAGCAGTTCTTC. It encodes CASSLRGSPYNEQFF.

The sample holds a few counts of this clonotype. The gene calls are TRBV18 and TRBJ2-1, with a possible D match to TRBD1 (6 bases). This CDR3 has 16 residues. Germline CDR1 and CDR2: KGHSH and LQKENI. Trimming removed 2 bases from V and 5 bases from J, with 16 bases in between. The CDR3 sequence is CASSPKGVIANNEQFF. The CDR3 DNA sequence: TGTGCCAGCTCACCAAAGGGGGTAATTGCAAACAATGAGCAGTTCTTC.

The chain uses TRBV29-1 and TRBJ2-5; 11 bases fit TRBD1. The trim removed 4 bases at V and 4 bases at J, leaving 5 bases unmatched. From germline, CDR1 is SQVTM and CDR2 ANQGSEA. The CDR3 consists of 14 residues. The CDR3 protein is CSVARTGGLETQYF. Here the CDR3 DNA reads TGCAGCGTTGCTCGGACAGGGGGCTTAGAGACCCAGTACTTC.

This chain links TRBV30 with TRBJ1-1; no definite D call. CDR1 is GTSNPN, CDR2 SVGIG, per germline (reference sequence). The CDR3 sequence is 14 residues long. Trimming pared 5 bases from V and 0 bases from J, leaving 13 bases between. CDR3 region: CAWGEITMNTEAFF. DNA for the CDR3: TGTGCCTGGGGGGAGATTACTATGAACACTGAAGCTTTCTTT.

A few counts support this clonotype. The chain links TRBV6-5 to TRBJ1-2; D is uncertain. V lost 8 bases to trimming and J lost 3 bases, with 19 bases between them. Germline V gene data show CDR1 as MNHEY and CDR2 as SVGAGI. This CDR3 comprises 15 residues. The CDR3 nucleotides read TGTGCCAGCCGCACCTTCCCCGGGAGGGACTATGGCTACACCTTC. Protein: CASRTFPGRDYGYTF.

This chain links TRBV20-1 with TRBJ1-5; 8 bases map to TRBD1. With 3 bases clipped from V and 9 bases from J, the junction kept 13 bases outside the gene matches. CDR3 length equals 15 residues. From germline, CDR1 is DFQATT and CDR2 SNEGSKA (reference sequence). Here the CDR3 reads CSASPATGEYRPQHF. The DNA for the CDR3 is TGCAGTGCTAGCCCCGCGACAGGGGAATATAGGCCCCAGCATTTT.

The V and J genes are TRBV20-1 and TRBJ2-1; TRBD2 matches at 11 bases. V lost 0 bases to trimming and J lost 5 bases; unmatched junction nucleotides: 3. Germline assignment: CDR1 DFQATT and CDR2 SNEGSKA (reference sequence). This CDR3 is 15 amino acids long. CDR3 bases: TGCAGTGCTAGAGATCGACTAGCGGGGAACAATGAGCAGTTCTTC. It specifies CSARDRLAGNNEQFF.

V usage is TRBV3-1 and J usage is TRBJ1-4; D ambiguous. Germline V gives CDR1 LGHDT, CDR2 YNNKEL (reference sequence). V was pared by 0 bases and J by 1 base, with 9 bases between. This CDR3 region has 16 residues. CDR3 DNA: TGTGCCAGCAGCCAAGATACTGGAATAACTAATGAAAAACTGTTTTTT. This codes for CASSQDTGITNEKLFF. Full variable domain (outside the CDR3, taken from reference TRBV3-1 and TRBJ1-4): DTAVSQTPKYLVTQMGNDKSIKCEQNLGHDTMYWYKQDSKKFLKIMFSYNNKELIINETVPNRFSPKSPDKAHLNLHINSLELGDSAVYFCASSQDTGITNEKLFFGSGTQLSVL.

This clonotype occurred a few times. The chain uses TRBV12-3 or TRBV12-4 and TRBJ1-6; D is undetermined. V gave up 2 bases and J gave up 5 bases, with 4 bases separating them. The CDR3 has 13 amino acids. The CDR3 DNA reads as TGTGCCAGCAGTTTAAGTAATAATTCACCCCTCCACTTT. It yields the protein CASSLSNNSPLHF.

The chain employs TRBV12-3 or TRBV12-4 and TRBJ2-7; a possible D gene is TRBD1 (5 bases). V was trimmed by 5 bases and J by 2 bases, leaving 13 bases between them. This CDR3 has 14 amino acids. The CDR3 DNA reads TGTGCCAGCAGTCCCAGGGCCCGAGCCTACGAGCAGTACTTC. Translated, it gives CASSPRARAYEQYF.

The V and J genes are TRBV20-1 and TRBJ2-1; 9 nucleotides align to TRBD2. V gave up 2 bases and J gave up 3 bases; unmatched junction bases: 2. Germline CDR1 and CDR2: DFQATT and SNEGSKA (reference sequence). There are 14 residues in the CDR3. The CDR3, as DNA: TGCAGTGCTAGAATAGCGGGGGTCTACAATGAGCAGTTCTTC. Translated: CSARIAGVYNEQFF.

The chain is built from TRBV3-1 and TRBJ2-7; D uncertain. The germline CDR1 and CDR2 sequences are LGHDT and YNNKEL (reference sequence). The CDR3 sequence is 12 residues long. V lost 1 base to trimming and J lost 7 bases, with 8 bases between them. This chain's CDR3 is CASSQVDGEQYF. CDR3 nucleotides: TGTGCCAGCAGCCAAGTTGACGGGGAGCAGTACTTC.

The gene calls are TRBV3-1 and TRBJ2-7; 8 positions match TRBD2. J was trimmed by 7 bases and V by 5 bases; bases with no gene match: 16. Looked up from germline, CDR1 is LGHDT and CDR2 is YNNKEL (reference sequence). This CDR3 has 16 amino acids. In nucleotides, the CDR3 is TGTGCCAGCAGCTTAACAGGACTAGCCCTACTCAGGGAGCAGTACTTC. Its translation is CASSLTGLALLREQYF.

The CDR3 bases are TGCAGTGCTAGAGATGGGAGCGGGGTTCATCAAGAGACCCAGTACTTC. Its translation: CSARDGSGVHQETQYF. V gene TRBV20-1 combines with J gene TRBJ2-5; 7 bases align to TRBD2. V shed 0 bases, J shed 2 bases, and the junction held 9 bases outside the gene matches. Germline V CDR1 and CDR2: DFQATT, SNEGSKA (reference sequence). CDR3 length: 16 amino acids.

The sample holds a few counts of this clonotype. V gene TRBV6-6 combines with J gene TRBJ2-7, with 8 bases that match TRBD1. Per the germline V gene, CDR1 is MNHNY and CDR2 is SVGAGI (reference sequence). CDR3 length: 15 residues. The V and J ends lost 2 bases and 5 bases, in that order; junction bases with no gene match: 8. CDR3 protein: CASSYPGQGAHEQYF. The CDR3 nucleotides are TGTGCCAGCAGTTACCCTGGGCAGGGGGCCCACGAGCAGTACTTC.